This T cell receptor beta chain was obtained from a study of siplizumab effects on memory and regulatory T cells. The method was immunoSEQ multiplex PCR; TCRdb's version includes in-frame clones alone and lacks a portion of them. Of approximately 82,000 clones listed, roughly 89% are singletons. Trimming removed 6 bases from V and 4 bases from J; junction bases left unmatched: 5. CDR3 size: 14 residues. The chain links TRBV23-1 to TRBJ1-3, with TRBD1 matching over 8 bases. TRBV23-1 qualifies as an ORF whose function is uncertain. The sequence was obtained from a human donor in good health. Sequencing was performed on Tregs sorted from blood. The CDR3 DNA follows: TGCGCCAGCAGCAGACAGGGGCTGGGAAACACCATATATTTT. It codes for CASSRQGLGNTIYF.